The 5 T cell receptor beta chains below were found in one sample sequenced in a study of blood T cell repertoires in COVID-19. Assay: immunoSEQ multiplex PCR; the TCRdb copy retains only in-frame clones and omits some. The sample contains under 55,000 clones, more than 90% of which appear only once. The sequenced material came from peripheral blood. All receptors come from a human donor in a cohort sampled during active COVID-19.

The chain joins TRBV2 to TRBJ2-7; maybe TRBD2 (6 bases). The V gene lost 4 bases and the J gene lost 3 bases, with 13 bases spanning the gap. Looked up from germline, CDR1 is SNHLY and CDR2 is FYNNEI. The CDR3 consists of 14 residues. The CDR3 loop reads CASSGGVAHYEQYF. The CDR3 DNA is TGTGCCAGCAGTGGGGGGGTAGCACACTACGAGCAGTACTTC. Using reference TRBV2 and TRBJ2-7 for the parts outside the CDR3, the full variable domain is EPEVTQTPSHQVTQMGQEVILRCVPISNHLYFYWYRQILGQKVEFLVSFYNNEISEKSEIFDDQFSVERPDGSNFTLKIRSTKLEDSAMYFCASSGGVAHYEQYFGPGTRLTVT.

The CDR3 here is CASSLRGANYGYTF. CDR3 bases: TGCGCCAGCAGCTTGCGCGGAGCTAACTATGGCTACACCTTC. The rearrangement joins TRBV5-1 to TRBJ1-2; D remains unclear. The CDR3 is made up of 14 amino acids. V was cut by 1 base and J by 0 bases, with 7 bases left in between. Germline values: CDR1 SGHRS, CDR2 YFSETQ.

The CDR3 nucleotides are TGTGCCAGTAGTATAGGGGGGACTAACCAAGAGACCCAGTACTTC. It is translated as CASSIGGTNQETQYF. The chain joins TRBV19 to TRBJ2-5; 7 bases line up with TRBD2. This CDR3 contains 15 residues. V shed 1 base, J shed 0 bases, and the junction held 2 bases outside the gene matches. CDR1 is LNHDA, CDR2 SQIVND, per germline (reference sequence).

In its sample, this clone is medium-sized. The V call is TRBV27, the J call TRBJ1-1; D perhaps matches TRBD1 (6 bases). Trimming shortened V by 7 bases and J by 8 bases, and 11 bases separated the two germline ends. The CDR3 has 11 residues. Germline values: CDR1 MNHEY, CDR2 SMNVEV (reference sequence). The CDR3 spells CASIRGAEAFF. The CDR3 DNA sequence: TGTGCCAGCATCCGGGGGGCAGAAGCTTTCTTT.

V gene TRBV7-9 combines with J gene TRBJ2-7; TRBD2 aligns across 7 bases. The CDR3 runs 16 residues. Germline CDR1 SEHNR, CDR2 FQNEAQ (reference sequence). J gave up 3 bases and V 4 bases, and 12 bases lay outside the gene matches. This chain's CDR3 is CASSSIPGLTYYEQYF. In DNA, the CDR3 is TGTGCCAGCAGCTCCATCCCGGGACTAACCTACTACGAGCAGTACTTC. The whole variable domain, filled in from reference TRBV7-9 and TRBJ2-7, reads DTGVSQNPRHKITKRGQNVTFRCDPISEHNRLYWYRQTLGQGPEFLTYFQNEAQLEKSRLLSDRFSAERPKGSFSTLEIQRTEQGDSAMYLCASSSIPGLTYYEQYFGPGTRLTVT.